The source of this TCR beta chain is a study of shared clonotypes between healthy human individuals. Study-wide results and caveats: It was expected that sequencing depth would affect clonotype sharing among donors.

Unsorted PBMC samples were amplified in replicate PCRs containing roughly 290 ng DNA, some 30,000 T cell genomes. The repertoire was sequenced with immunoSEQ multiplex PCR; TCRdb's copy has only in-frame clones and lacks some. The sample has 550,000 to 600,000 clones; around 77% are singletons. To note about this clone: The antigen is unknown.

CDR1 MNHEY and CDR2 SVGAGI come from the germline V gene. The CDR3 contains 15 residues. V lost 2 bases, J lost 0 bases, and 10 bases lay in between. Genomic DNA for unsorted samples, which was extracted with the QIAamp DNA Blood Mini kit, came from about 90 million PBMCs. The clonotype comes from a woman aged 40-49 years in good health. Some clones in this sample may be carry-over from other donors' samples. The chain links TRBV6-5 to TRBJ1-1; D is unresolved. Specimen: PBMCs. The CDR3 DNA follows: TGTGCCAGCAGTTACGCACTAGGGATGAACACTGAAGCTTTCTTT. Its translation is CASSYALGMNTEAFF.